These T cell receptor beta chains were read from a single sample in a study of T cell responses to AZD1222 COVID-19 vaccine. The protocol was immunoSEQ multiplex PCR, while the TCRdb copy is restricted to in-frame clones and leaves out a portion. This table has 100,000 to 120,000 clones, roughly 80% appearing once. The sample here was peripheral blood, taken on day 0 of AZD1222 vaccination. All receptors come from an adult in good health. Each CDR3 is given without its conserved first and last residue. D genes are given only for firm matches.

j_call d_call v_call cdr3_aa
TRBJ1-3 NA TRBV6-2/TRBV6-3 ASSYRGTYSGNTIY
TRBJ1-1 NA TRBV5-1 ASSDVRGATEAF
TRBJ2-7 NA TRBV7-9 ASSSGLGDYEQY
TRBJ2-5 TRBD2 TRBV11-2 ASSGTGLAGGETQY
TRBJ1-6 NA TRBV10-3 AISDSSYNSPLH
TRBJ2-3 TRBD2 TRBV24-1 ATSSGGASTQY
TRBJ1-6 NA TRBV29-1 SVRRTGLNSPLH
TRBJ1-2 NA TRBV11-2 ASSLDIGGYT
TRBJ2-6 NA TRBV2 ASSTGSGANVLT
TRBJ1-2 TRBD1 TRBV6-5 ASGWLTGGFYGYT
TRBJ1-3 TRBD1 TRBV7-9 ASSKARTGTGNTIY
TRBJ2-7 NA TRBV29-1 SVWGVAYEQY
TRBJ2-2 TRBD2 TRBV9 ASSVARGAGSGELF
TRBJ1-6 NA TRBV20-1 SASGRVSDSPLH
TRBJ2-1 TRBD2 TRBV12-3/TRBV12-4 ASRGLAGNEQF
TRBJ2-3 TRBD2 TRBV4-2 ASSSRTSGGEGTDTQY
TRBJ2-1 NA TRBV7-9 ASSQSLYNEQF
TRBJ2-7 NA TRBV19 ASSMGSDEQY
TRBJ1-2 TRBD1 TRBV7-2 ASSLAGDRVGYT
TRBJ2-3 TRBD1 TRBV2 ASNRDRGITDTQY
TRBJ1-4 NA TRBV27 ASSLTNVLGRGEKLF
TRBJ1-1 TRBD1 TRBV28 ASSWDRGAF
TRBJ1-2 NA TRBV6-5 ASSGVYGYT
TRBJ2-2 NA TRBV5-1 ASSSLPGPGELF
TRBJ1-5 TRBD1 TRBV7-2 ASSLGTGQPQH
TRBJ1-1 TRBD1 TRBV5-1 ASSLSGRGAANTEAF
TRBJ1-5 NA TRBV3-1/TRBV3-2 ASSLGRWQPQH
TRBJ2-1 NA TRBV7-9 ASSLGFSEQF
TRBJ1-1 NA TRBV6-1 ASSEDPGGIGTEAF
TRBJ2-2 NA TRBV11-2 ASSLALGPNTGELF
TRBJ1-4 TRBD1 TRBV10-3 ATGTGVFGGEKLF
TRBJ2-7 NA TRBV7-2 ASSPSGGRSYEQY
TRBJ2-1 NA TRBV5-1 ASSLGTLSYNEQF
TRBJ2-7 NA TRBV6-5 ASSPYGTLSYEQY
TRBJ1-4 NA TRBV19 ASSPMRGPNEKLF
TRBJ2-3 TRBD2 TRBV3-1/TRBV3-2 ASTTGTSGVDTQY
TRBJ1-6 TRBD1 TRBV18 ASSLTGNNSPLH
TRBJ1-2 NA TRBV2 ASFGYYGYT
TRBJ2-5 TRBD2 TRBV25-1 ASSELLAGVSGETQY
TRBJ1-2 NA TRBV30 AWSVLTGAGYT
TRBJ2-3 TRBD2 TRBV28 ASSFGGGTDTQY
TRBJ2-3 NA TRBV7-2 ASSLEPYHTQY
TRBJ1-1 TRBD1 TRBV27 ASSLLGTGDTEAF
TRBJ2-5 TRBD1 TRBV6-5 ASSRTGKETQY
TRBJ1-1 NA TRBV27 ASFGQPNTEAF
TRBJ1-1 NA TRBV13 ASSFSRGLNTEAF
TRBJ2-1 NA TRBV7-9 ASWGGAYNEQF
TRBJ2-2 TRBD1 TRBV7-9 ASSRTGSTGELF